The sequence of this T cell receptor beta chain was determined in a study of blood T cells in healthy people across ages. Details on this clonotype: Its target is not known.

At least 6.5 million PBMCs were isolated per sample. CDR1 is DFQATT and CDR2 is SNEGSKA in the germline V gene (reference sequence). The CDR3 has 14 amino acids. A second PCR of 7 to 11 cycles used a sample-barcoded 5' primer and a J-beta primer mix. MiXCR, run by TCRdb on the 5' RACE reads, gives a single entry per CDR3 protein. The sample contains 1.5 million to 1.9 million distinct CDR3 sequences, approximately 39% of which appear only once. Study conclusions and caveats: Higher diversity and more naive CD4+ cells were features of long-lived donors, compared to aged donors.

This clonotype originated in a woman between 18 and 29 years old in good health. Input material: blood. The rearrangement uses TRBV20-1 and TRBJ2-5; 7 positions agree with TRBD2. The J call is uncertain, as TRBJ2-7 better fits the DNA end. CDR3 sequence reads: CSAIPTSVTNEQYF. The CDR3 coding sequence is TGCAGTGCTATTCCTACTAGCGTCACCAACGAGCAGTACTTC.